This entry features one TCR beta chain sequence. CDR3 size: 14 residues. The germline CDR1 and CDR2 sequences are GTSNPN and SVGIG (reference sequence). Trimming took off 2 bases at V and 1 base at J, with 8 bases between the two ends. Measured with immunoSEQ multiplex PCR; TCRdb has only the in-frame clones, and not every one. The data contain about 100,000 clones, approximately 95% of them singletons. This specimen belongs to a study of cytomegalovirus exposure and HLA in healthy donors. Study at large: Later analysis reported that the roughly 120 validation repertoires shared the platform of the approximately 670 first-cohort repertoires.

This clonotype was sampled from a woman in her late teens or twenties in good health and CMV-seronegative. Sample: PBMCs. This sequence joins TRBV30 and TRBJ2-2, with a possible D match to TRBD1 (6 bases). CDR3 coding DNA: TGTGCCTGGAGTCGCAGGGGGAACACCGGGGAGCTGTTTTTT. This encodes CAWSRRGNTGELFF.